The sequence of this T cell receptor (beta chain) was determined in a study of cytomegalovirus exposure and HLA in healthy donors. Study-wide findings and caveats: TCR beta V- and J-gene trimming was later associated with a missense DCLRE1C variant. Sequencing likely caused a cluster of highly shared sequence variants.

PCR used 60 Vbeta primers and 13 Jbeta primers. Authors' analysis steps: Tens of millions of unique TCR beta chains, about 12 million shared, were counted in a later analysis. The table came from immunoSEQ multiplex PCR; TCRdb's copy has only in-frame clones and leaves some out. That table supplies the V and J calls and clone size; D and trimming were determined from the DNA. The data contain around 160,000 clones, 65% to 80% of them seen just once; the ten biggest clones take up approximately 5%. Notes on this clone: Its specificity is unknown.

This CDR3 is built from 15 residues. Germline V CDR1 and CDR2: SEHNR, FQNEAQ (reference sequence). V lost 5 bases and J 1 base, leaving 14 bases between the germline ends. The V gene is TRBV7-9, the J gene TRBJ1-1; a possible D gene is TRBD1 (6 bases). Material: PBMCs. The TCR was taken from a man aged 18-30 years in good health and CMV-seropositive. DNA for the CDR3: TGTGCCAGCAGCCCTCTCGGCAGGGGGAACACTGAAGCTTTCTTT. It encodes CASSPLGRGNTEAFF.